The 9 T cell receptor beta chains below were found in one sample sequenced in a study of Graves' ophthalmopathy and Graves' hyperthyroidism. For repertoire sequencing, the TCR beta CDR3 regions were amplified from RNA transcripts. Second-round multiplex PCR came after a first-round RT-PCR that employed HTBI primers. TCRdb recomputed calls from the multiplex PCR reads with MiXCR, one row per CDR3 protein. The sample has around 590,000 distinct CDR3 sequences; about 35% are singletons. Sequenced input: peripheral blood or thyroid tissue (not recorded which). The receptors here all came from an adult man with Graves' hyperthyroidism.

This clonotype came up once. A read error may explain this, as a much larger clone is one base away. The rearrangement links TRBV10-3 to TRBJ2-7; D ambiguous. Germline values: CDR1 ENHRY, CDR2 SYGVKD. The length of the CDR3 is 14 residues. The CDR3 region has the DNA TGTGCCAGCAGTTACTCGAACAGCCCCTACGAGCAGCACTTC. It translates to CASSYSNSPYEQHF.

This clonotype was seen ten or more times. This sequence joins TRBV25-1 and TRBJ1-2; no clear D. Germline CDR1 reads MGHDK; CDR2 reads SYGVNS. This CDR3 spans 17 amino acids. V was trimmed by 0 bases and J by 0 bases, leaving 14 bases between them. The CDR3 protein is CASSEYRAGLANYGYTF. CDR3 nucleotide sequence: TGTGCCAGCAGTGAATATCGGGCAGGTTTAGCTAACTATGGCTACACCTTC.

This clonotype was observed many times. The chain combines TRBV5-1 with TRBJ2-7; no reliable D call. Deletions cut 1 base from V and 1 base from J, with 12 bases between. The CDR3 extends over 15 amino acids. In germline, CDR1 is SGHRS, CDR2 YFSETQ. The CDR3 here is CASSLNAAGSYEQYF. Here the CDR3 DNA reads TGCGCCAGCAGCTTGAATGCAGCCGGTTCCTACGAGCAGTACTTC.

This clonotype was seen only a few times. The CDR3 DNA reads as TGTGCCACCAGCAGAGGCCAGGGGGGAGATACGCAGTATTTT. As protein: CATSRGQGGDTQYF. The rearrangement uses TRBV15 and TRBJ2-3; weak D call: TRBD1 (7 bases). V was trimmed by 1 base and J by 5 bases, leaving 10 bases between them. Germline CDR1 and CDR2: LNHNV and YYDKDF (reference sequence). The CDR3 is 14 residues long.

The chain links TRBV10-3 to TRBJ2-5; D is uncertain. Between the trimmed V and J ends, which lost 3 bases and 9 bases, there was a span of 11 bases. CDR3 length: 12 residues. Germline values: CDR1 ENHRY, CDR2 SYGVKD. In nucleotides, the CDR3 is TGTGCCATCAGTGAAGGGCCTGGGCCCCAGTACTTC. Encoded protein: CAISEGPGPQYF.

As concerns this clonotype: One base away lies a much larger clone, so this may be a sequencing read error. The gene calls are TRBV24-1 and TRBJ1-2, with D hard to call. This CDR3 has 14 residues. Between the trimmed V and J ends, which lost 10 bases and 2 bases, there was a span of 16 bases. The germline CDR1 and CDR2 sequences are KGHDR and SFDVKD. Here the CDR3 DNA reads TGTGCCACAAGTCGACAAAACAGAAACTATGGCTACACCTTC. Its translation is CATSRQNRNYGYTF.

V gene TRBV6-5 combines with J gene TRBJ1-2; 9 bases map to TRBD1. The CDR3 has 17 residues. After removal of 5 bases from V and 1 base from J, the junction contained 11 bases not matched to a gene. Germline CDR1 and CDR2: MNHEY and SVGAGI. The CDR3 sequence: CASSKRTGARFNYGYTF. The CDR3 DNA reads TGTGCCAGCAGTAAAAGGACAGGGGCCAGATTTAACTATGGCTACACCTTC.

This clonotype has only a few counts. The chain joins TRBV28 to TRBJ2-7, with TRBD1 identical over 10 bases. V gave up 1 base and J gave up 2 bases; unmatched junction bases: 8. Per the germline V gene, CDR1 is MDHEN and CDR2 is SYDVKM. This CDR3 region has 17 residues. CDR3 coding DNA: TGTGCCAGCAGTTTATTTGCCGGGGACAGGGGCACCTACGAGCAGTACTTC. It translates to CASSLFAGDRGTYEQYF.

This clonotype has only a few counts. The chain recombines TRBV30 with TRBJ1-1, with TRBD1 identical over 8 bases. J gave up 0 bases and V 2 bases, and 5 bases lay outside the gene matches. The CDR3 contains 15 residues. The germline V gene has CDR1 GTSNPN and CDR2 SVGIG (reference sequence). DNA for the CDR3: TGTGCCTGGAGTATCCGGACAGGGCTGAACACTGAAGCTTTCTTT. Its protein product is CAWSIRTGLNTEAFF. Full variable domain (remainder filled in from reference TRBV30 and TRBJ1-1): SQTIHQWPATLVQPVGSPLSLECTVEGTSNPNLYWYRQAAGRGLQLLFYSVGIGQISSEVPQNLSASRPQDRQFILSSKKLLLSDSGFYLCAWSIRTGLNTEAFFGQGTRLTVV.